Listed below are T cell receptor beta chains from one sample, sequenced in a study of long-term antiretroviral therapy in people with HIV. Generated by immunoSEQ multiplex PCR, the TCRdb table keeps only in-frame clones and is missing some. The sample includes 30,000 to 40,000 clones, about 80% of them seen just once. The sequenced sample was unsorted PBMCs, obtained 0.4 years before starting antiretroviral therapy. The source is a young man with HIV. Both conserved end residues are trimmed from each CDR3.

>TRBV5-1|TRBJ1-6
ASSSGQGAYNSPLH
>TRBV23-1|TRBJ1-1
ASSLRGNTEAF
>TRBV19|TRBJ2-2
ASRPSSGDTGELF
>TRBV11-3|TRBJ2-3
ASSLYSSTDTQY
>TRBV28|TRBJ1-2
ASAPGGIYGYT
>TRBV7-9|TRBJ2-5
ASSFSREETQY
>TRBV5-4|TRBJ1-2
ASSLAGDGYT
>TRBV5-8|TRBJ2-1
ASSLLQGSYNEQF
>TRBV7-9|TRBJ2-7
ASSFPGESYEQY
>TRBV6-1|TRBJ2-3
ASSEVAGGTTDTQY
>TRBV18|TRBJ1-1
ASSPPTANTEAF
>TRBV15|TRBJ2-1
ATSRSASGRAPYNEQF
>TRBV9|TRBJ1-3
ASSVAGGQGNTIY
>TRBV5-1|TRBJ2-3
ASSLGTDRNTDTQY
>TRBV6-5|TRBJ1-5
ASRYGENQPQH
>TRBV5-6|TRBJ2-4
ASSQFPSDEFTNIQY
>TRBV7-9|TRBJ1-1
ASSFGSPTEAF
>TRBV5-5|TRBJ1-2
ASSLTATHGGYT
>TRBV19|TRBJ2-7
ASSGLDFGYEQY
>TRBV6-1|TRBJ2-7
ASSESSPGHEQY
>TRBV7-8|TRBJ1-2
ASSLGRVINRGYT
>TRBV18|TRBJ2-7
ASSPPGYEQY
>TRBV5-5|TRBJ2-3
ASSYLQGANTGDTQY
>TRBV30|TRBJ2-2
ALTRGLEFGELF
>TRBV6-1|TRBJ2-7
ASSVTGPYYEQY
>TRBV29-1|TRBJ1-2
SVEAANYGYT
>TRBV6-1|TRBJ1-1
ASTIGSYRNTEAF
>TRBV15|TRBJ1-1
ATHGDGGVTEAF
>TRBV7-6|TRBJ1-2
ASSVQGTGYT
>TRBV7-2|TRBJ1-2
ASSLDVRATPNYGYT
>TRBV10-3|TRBJ2-3
AISAGTADTQY
>TRBV4-1|TRBJ1-2
ASSRPYGRTGVYGYT
>TRBV10-1|TRBJ2-2
ASSPLVISGTGELF
>TRBV5-1|TRBJ2-3
ASTTGGTDTQY
>TRBV28|TRBJ2-3
ASTVGGGSGGDTQY
>TRBV12-5|TRBJ2-7
ASGDSGGAYSYEQY
>TRBV30|TRBJ2-7
AGDGGVTYEQY
>TRBV28|TRBJ2-3
ASTLAGSYLTDTQY
>TRBV27|TRBJ1-2
ASSFKGTFANYGYT
>TRBV5-1|TRBJ2-7
ASRQDLSYEQY
>TRBV4-1|TRBJ2-7
ASSQDGGGNSYEQY